This TCR beta chain is drawn from a study of response to subunit inactivated influenza vaccine. Study-wide results and limits: It was the authors' suggestion that each seasonal influenza vaccination recruits few new T cells.

The V gene lost 5 bases and the J gene lost 3 bases, with 13 bases spanning the gap. This CDR3 region has 14 residues. Germline V gene lookup returns CDR1 SEHNR and CDR2 FQNEAQ (reference sequence). This clonotype was seen a handful of times. Antigen unknown. TCRdb re-derived calls from the RT-PCR reads in MiXCR, one entry per CDR3 protein. The sample includes hundreds of thousands of distinct CDR3 sequences, approximately 15% seen only once; the top ten take about 9.9%. V usage is TRBV7-9 and J usage is TRBJ1-1; TRBD1 is a possible D gene (5 bases). The specimen was PBMCs from blood, collected 11 to 12 days after vaccination. This sequence originates from a man aged 50 or older who received an inactivated influenza vaccine. DNA of the CDR3: TGTGCCAGCAGCGGGACCGGGGCCTACACTGAAGCTTTCTTT. Residues: CASSGTGAYTEAFF.